The source of this TCR beta chain is a study of neurological immune-mediated disorders. Overall study findings and caveats: None of the CDR3 amino acid sequences of expanded clones were shared across subjects, and this suggested private repertoires in all groups.

The V and J ends lost 7 bases and 5 bases respectively, with 14 bases between them. The CDR3 sequence is 13 residues long. Germline lookup yields CDR1 LGHDT and CDR2 YNNKEL (reference sequence). This clonotype was seen at least ten times. Its antigen is unknown. 5'RACE generated cDNA with 10-nucleotide random UMIs. The yield of each sequencing run was over 160 million TCR-beta sequences from 15-18 subjects. From the 5' RACE reads, TCRdb called clonotypes with MiXCR, one entry per CDR3 protein. In the table there are 30,000 to 35,000 distinct CDR3 sequences, under 30% of which are singletons. Each sorted-subset library came from some 980,000 CD4+ or CD8+ T cells.

The sample was CD4+ T cells from blood. This chain links TRBV3-1 with TRBJ1-1; the D gene is possibly TRBD1 (5 bases). The source is a man over 45 with HTLV-1-associated myelopathy (HAM/TSP). CDR3 protein: CASTEVGLTEAFF. The CDR3 DNA reads TGTGCCAGCACCGAGGTGGGACTTACTGAAGCTTTCTTT.